This entry lists 22 T cell receptor beta chains sequenced from one sample in a study of blood T cell repertoires in COVID-19. TCRdb's copy holds only in-frame clones and misses some; the assay was immunoSEQ multiplex PCR. The sample has under 200,000 clones, around 88% seen once; the top ten hold 5.6%. Sequenced material: PBMCs or T cells enriched from blood (not recorded which). These receptors came from a man aged 35 to 55 with acute COVID-19.

The chain links TRBV29-1 to TRBJ2-3; 7 bases fit TRBD1. Trimming at V came to 5 bases and at J to 4 bases, leaving 9 bases not matched to a gene. CDR3 size: 14 residues. CDR1 and CDR2 from the germline V gene are SQVTM and ANQGSEA. In nucleotides, the CDR3 is TGCAGCGTTTATCGGCAGGGGGTTGCAGATACGCAGTATTTT. Translation gives CSVYRQGVADTQYF.

The chain is built from TRBV5-5 and TRBJ2-5, with 10 bases aligning to TRBD2. Germline trimming cut 5 bases from V and 4 bases from J; bases unmatched to any gene: 11. The CDR3 has 16 residues. Germline assignment: CDR1 SGHKS and CDR2 YYEKEE (reference sequence). CDR3 DNA: TGTGCCAGCAGGTTCTCCGGGCTAGCGGGAGCAGAGACCCAGTACTTC. This sequence encodes CASRFSGLAGAETQYF. The variable domain in full, with the rest retrieved from reference TRBV5-5 and TRBJ2-5, is DAGVTQSPTHLIKTRGQQVTLRCSPISGHKSVSWYQQVLGQGPQFIFQYYEKEERGRGNFPDRFSARQFPNYSSELNVNALLLGDSALYLCASRFSGLAGAETQYFGPGTRLLVL.

The chain is built from TRBV4-1 and TRBJ1-2; D might be TRBD1 (5 bases). V lost 2 bases, J lost 7 bases, and 17 bases lay in between. The length of the CDR3 is 15 residues. The germline V gene encodes CDR1 MGHRA and CDR2 YSYEKL. CDR3 DNA sequence: TGCGCCAGCAGCCAAAGAGGGGACTTTCTGGGTGGCTACACCTTC. Its translation: CASSQRGDFLGGYTF.

The chain combines TRBV28 with TRBJ2-2; D might be TRBD2 (6 bases). The CDR3 length is 15 residues. V was pared by 3 bases and J by 0 bases, with 8 bases between. Germline loops: CDR1 MDHEN, CDR2 SYDVKM. The CDR3 DNA is TGTGCCAGCAGTTTGGGCGGGACGAACACCGGGGAGCTGTTTTTT. Its translation: CASSLGGTNTGELFF. The full variable domain, its missing parts supplied by reference TRBV28 and TRBJ2-2, is DVKVTQSSRYLVKRTGEKVFLECVQDMDHENMFWYRQDPGLGLRLIYFSYDVKMKEKGDIPEGYSVSREKKERFSLILESASTNQTSMYLCASSLGGTNTGELFFGEGSRLTVL.

This clone was counted a single time. This chain joins TRBV6-6 and TRBJ2-1, with TRBD2 as a possible D gene (6 bases). V lost 6 bases and J 2 bases, leaving 14 bases between the germline ends. From germline, CDR1 is MNHNY and CDR2 SVGAGI (reference sequence). The CDR3 consists of 15 residues. The CDR3 is CASSRDREPYNEQFF. The CDR3 nucleotides are TGTGCCAGCAGCCGCGACCGGGAGCCCTACAATGAGCAGTTCTTC.

The gene calls are TRBV7-2 and TRBJ2-1; D is possibly TRBD1 (6 bases). V lost 2 bases to trimming and J lost 2 bases, with 10 bases between them. CDR1 and CDR2 (germline): SGHTA, FQGNSA. The CDR3 is made up of 15 amino acids. CDR3 region: CASSLRSGAYNEQFF. The DNA for the CDR3 is TGTGCCAGCAGCTTACGGTCAGGGGCCTACAATGAGCAGTTCTTC. The variable domain in full, with the rest retrieved from reference TRBV7-2 and TRBJ2-1, is GAGVSQSPSNKVTEKGKDVELRCDPISGHTALYWYRQSLGQGLEFLIYFQGNSAPDKSGLPSDRFSAERTGGSVSTLTIQRTQQEDSAVYLCASSLRSGAYNEQFFGPGTRLTVL.

The rearrangement uses TRBV24-1 and TRBJ2-1, with TRBD2 matching 8 bases. V trimming: 4 bases; J trimming: 9 bases; junction bases outside the gene matches: 13. The germline gives CDR1 KGHDR, CDR2 SFDVKD. This CDR3 is built from 16 residues. The CDR3 sequence: CATSEVTSARDGEQFF. DNA for the CDR3: TGTGCCACCAGTGAGGTGACTAGCGCCAGAGACGGTGAGCAGTTCTTC.

The V and J genes are TRBV11-2 and TRBJ2-1; 14 bases are a match to TRBD2. The CDR3 length is 14 residues. Trimming cost V 4 bases and J 9 bases; bases outside gene matches: 2. From germline, CDR1 is SGHAT and CDR2 FQNNGV. CDR3: CASSYGLAGGEQFF. In DNA, the CDR3 is TGTGCCAGCAGCTATGGACTAGCGGGGGGTGAGCAGTTCTTC.

This clone was recorded at least ten times. The rearrangement joins TRBV6-5 to TRBJ2-5, with 11 bases identical to TRBD2. The CDR3 spans 14 residues. The V segment lost 7 bases and the J segment 4 bases; nucleotides outside the gene matches: 5. CDR1 is MNHEY and CDR2 is SVGAGI in the germline V gene. The CDR3 region has the DNA TGTGCCAGCAAGACTAGCGGGATTGGAGAGACCCAGTACTTC. It encodes CASKTSGIGETQYF.

The chain is built from TRBV7-2 and TRBJ1-4; D gene ambiguous. The CDR3 has 14 amino acids. The germline V and J ends were trimmed by 1 base and 3 bases, with 6 bases remaining between them. The germline V gene has CDR1 SGHTA and CDR2 FQGNSA. In nucleotides, the CDR3 is TGTGCCAGCAGCTTAGACAGATCTAATGAAAAACTGTTTTTT. It translates to CASSLDRSNEKLFF. The variable domain in full, with the rest retrieved from reference TRBV7-2 and TRBJ1-4, is GAGVSQSPSNKVTEKGKDVELRCDPISGHTALYWYRQSLGQGLEFLIYFQGNSAPDKSGLPSDRFSAERTGGSVSTLTIQRTQQEDSAVYLCASSLDRSNEKLFFGSGTQLSVL.

In this sample, this clone turned up once. V usage is TRBV9 and J usage is TRBJ2-7; tentatively, D is TRBD2 (5 bases). Trimming took off 3 bases at V and 2 bases at J, with 15 bases between the two ends. The CDR3 sequence is 15 residues long. The germline CDR1 and CDR2 sequences are SGDLS and YYNGEE. CDR3 bases: TGTGCCAGCAGCGCGTCTGGAGCGGAGGCCTACGAGCAGTACTTC. It encodes CASSASGAEAYEQYF.

A few counts support this clone. The J gene is TRBJ2-7, the V gene TRBV2; D perhaps matches TRBD1 (6 bases). V dropped 4 bases and J dropped 1 base, with 11 bases sitting between them. The germline V gene has CDR1 SNHLY and CDR2 FYNNEI. The CDR3 extends over 14 amino acids. The CDR3: CASSGQGHSYEQYF. DNA for the CDR3: TGTGCCAGCAGTGGGCAGGGACATTCCTACGAGCAGTACTTC.

The gene calls are TRBV5-1 and TRBJ1-4, with D unresolved. The CDR3 runs to 13 residues. Trimming took off 4 bases at V and 4 bases at J, with 8 bases between the two ends. The germline V gene has CDR1 SGHRS and CDR2 YFSETQ. The CDR3 loop reads CASSVTSNEKLFF. The CDR3 DNA reads TGCGCCAGCAGCGTGACAAGTAATGAAAAACTGTTTTTT.

The rearrangement joins TRBV21-1 to TRBJ1-2. TRBV21-1 is a pseudogene. The CDR3 length is 13 residues. The CDR3 sequence is CASSKGEFIGYTF. The CDR3 DNA is TGTGCCAGCAGCAAAGGAGAATTCATTGGCTACACCTTC.

This clone has only one observation. This chain joins TRBV6-5 and TRBJ1-3; 8 bases match TRBD1. J was trimmed by 4 bases and V by 6 bases; bases with no gene match: 2. Germline loops: CDR1 MNHEY, CDR2 SVGAGI. The CDR3 contains 13 residues. CDR3 DNA: TGTGCCAGCAGAAGACAGGGGGGAAACACCATATATTTT. Its protein is CASRRQGGNTIYF.

CDR3 residues: CASSEDWREAFF. The CDR3 DNA follows: TGTGCCAGCAGTGAAGATTGGAGGGAAGCTTTCTTT. The chain joins TRBV2 to TRBJ1-1; no clear D gene. The CDR3 runs to 12 residues. Germline CDR1 is SNHLY and CDR2 is FYNNEI. V was cut by 1 base and J by 8 bases, with 8 bases left in between.

V gene TRBV3-1 (or the pseudogene TRBV3-2) combines with J gene TRBJ2-7; D possibly corresponds to TRBD1 (5 bases). The V gene's germline CDR1 is LGHDT and CDR2 YNNKEL (reference sequence). The CDR3 is 14 residues long. The germline V and J ends were trimmed by 3 bases and 2 bases, with 11 bases remaining between them. This CDR3 reads CASSHKGRPYEQYF. The CDR3 bases are TGTGCCAGCAGCCACAAGGGGCGTCCCTACGAGCAGTACTTC.

The V and J genes are TRBV3-1 (or the pseudogene TRBV3-2) and TRBJ2-5, with D tentatively TRBD1 (6 bases). The V end lost 3 bases, the J end lost 1 base, and 12 bases lay between the germline ends. CDR3 length equals 15 residues. Germline CDR1 LGHDT, CDR2 YNNKEL (reference sequence). The CDR3 coding sequence is TGTGCCAGCAGCCATGTAAGGACAGCCCAAGAGACCCAGTACTTC. It codes for CASSHVRTAQETQYF.

The chain couples TRBV3-1 (or the pseudogene TRBV3-2) to TRBJ2-3; 11 bases are a match to TRBD2. The V segment lost 4 bases and the J segment 5 bases; nucleotides outside the gene matches: 11. Germline V gives CDR1 LGHDT, CDR2 YNNKEL (reference sequence). The CDR3 sequence is 17 residues long. CDR3 sequence reads: CASSPRWTSGPGDTQYF. The CDR3 DNA reads TGTGCCAGCAGCCCTCGTTGGACTAGCGGGCCCGGAGATACGCAGTATTTT.

V is TRBV6-5 and J is TRBJ2-3; TRBD2 is a possible D gene (6 bases). Germline CDR1 is MNHEY and CDR2 is SVGAGI. The CDR3 runs to 14 residues. Trimming took 7 bases from V and 0 from J, leaving 11 bases between them. The CDR3 DNA reads as TGTGCCAGCACGCGGGGCGGGAGCACAGATACGCAGTATTTT. It encodes CASTRGGSTDTQYF.

The chain couples TRBV18 to TRBJ2-3, with 10 bases aligning to TRBD1. CDR3 size: 16 residues. The trim removed 5 bases at V and 3 bases at J, leaving 8 bases unmatched. Germline V gene lookup returns CDR1 KGHSH and CDR2 LQKENI. The CDR3 here is CASSALTGGSTDTQYF. Written as DNA, the CDR3 is TGTGCCAGCTCAGCATTGACAGGGGGCTCAACAGATACGCAGTATTTT.

This clone was counted a single time. CDR3 amino acids: CASKSGRGWSTDTQYF. The DNA for the CDR3 is TGTGCCAGTAAATCCGGACGAGGGTGGAGCACAGATACGCAGTATTTT. V usage is TRBV19 and J usage is TRBJ2-3, with D possibly matching TRBD2 (5 bases). This CDR3 has 16 residues. V gave up 7 bases and J gave up 0 bases, with 17 bases separating them. Germline V CDR1 and CDR2: LNHDA, SQIVND (reference sequence).